This T cell receptor beta chain was observed in a study of cytomegalovirus exposure and HLA in healthy donors. Study context: In terms of ancestry, the Caucasian-associated cluster contained 81% of the approximately 380 genotyped donors.

As for this clone: As yet, its antigen is unknown.

The PCR was carried out with 60 Vbeta primers and 13 Jbeta primers. Data came from immunoSEQ multiplex PCR; TCRdb stores just in-frame clones and leaves some out. The sample yields about 140,000 clones, about 74% seen once. The germline V gene encodes CDR1 SGHTA and CDR2 FQGNSA. Trimming cost V 1 base and J 5 bases; bases outside gene matches: 5. CDR3 length equals 15 residues. Study conclusions and caveats: With further analysis later on, most CMV-associated TCR beta chains appeared HLA-restricted. Trimming of TCR beta V- and J-genes showed a link, identified in a later analysis, to a missense DCLRE1C variant. As confirmed in vitro, a few CMV-associated chains were specific for CMV antigens.

This TCR was recovered from a man aged 35-49 years in good health and CMV-seronegative. The chain recombines TRBV7-2 with TRBJ2-5, with 9 bases identical to TRBD2. The sequenced material came from PBMCs. CDR3 nucleotides: TGTGCCAGCAGCTTAGGGGGGACTAGCTGGGAGACCCAGTACTTC. This translates into CASSLGGTSWETQYF.